The next 21 T cell receptor beta chains were all read from a single sample in a study of cytomegalovirus exposure and HLA in healthy donors. Method: immunoSEQ multiplex PCR; TCRdb's copy keeps in-frame clones and lacks some. Here the sample spans around 100,000 clones, roughly 85% being singletons. What was sequenced was PBMCs. Receptor source: a man in his late teens or twenties in good health and CMV-seropositive.

CDR3 coding DNA: TGTGCCAGCAGGCTCAGGGCCTCGAACACTGAAGCTTTCTTT. It encodes CASRLRASNTEAFF. The chain links TRBV27 to TRBJ1-1; D may be TRBD1 (5 bases). Per germline, CDR1 MNHEY and CDR2 SMNVEV (reference sequence). This CDR3 contains 14 residues. Trimming took off 6 bases at V and 1 base at J, with 12 bases between the two ends.

The chain has TRBV29-1 and TRBJ1-2, with D possibly being TRBD1 (5 bases). Trimming cost V 1 base and J 2 bases, with 14 bases left between them. The CDR3 contains 15 residues. Germline values: CDR1 SQVTM, CDR2 ANQGSEA. The CDR3 spells CSVEGGRTRNYGYTF. CDR3 DNA sequence: TGCAGCGTTGAAGGGGGTCGGACACGGAACTATGGCTACACCTTC.

V gene TRBV18 combines with J gene TRBJ2-7; TRBD1 might be the D (5 bases). V was shortened by 6 bases and J by 0 bases, with 15 bases between the two germline ends. Looked up from germline, CDR1 is KGHSH and CDR2 is LQKENI. CDR3 length equals 15 residues. CDR3 sequence (DNA): TGTGCCAGCTCGCCTCAACAGGATCCCTCCTACGAGCAGTACTTC. It translates to CASSPQQDPSYEQYF.

The chain links TRBV18 to TRBJ2-5, with 7 bases matching TRBD1. CDR3 size: 15 residues. V gave up 3 bases and J gave up 4 bases; unmatched junction bases: 8. Germline V gene lookup returns CDR1 KGHSH and CDR2 LQKENI. CDR3 DNA: TGTGCCAGCTCACCGGGGACAGCTCCCCCAGAGACCCAGTACTTC. Its protein is CASSPGTAPPETQYF. Complete variable domain (other parts from reference TRBV18 and TRBJ2-5): NAGVMQNPRHLVRRRGQEARLRCSPMKGHSHVYWYRQLPEEGLKFMVYLQKENIIDESGMPKERFSAEFPKEGPSILRIQQVVRGDSAAYFCASSPGTAPPETQYFGPGTRLLVL.

This clone showed up just a few times. J is TRBJ2-1 and V is TRBV18; D call uncertain. The CDR3 spans 12 residues. V was trimmed by 2 bases and J by 8 bases, leaving 7 bases between them. Germline V gives CDR1 KGHSH, CDR2 LQKENI. The CDR3 spells CASSPVDHEQFF. CDR3 nucleotide sequence: TGTGCCAGCTCACCAGTAGATCATGAGCAGTTCTTC. The complete variable domain, with remaining parts taken from reference TRBV18 and TRBJ2-1, reads NAGVMQNPRHLVRRRGQEARLRCSPMKGHSHVYWYRQLPEEGLKFMVYLQKENIIDESGMPKERFSAEFPKEGPSILRIQQVVRGDSAAYFCASSPVDHEQFFGPGTRLTVL.

This chain connects TRBV28 to TRBJ2-2; 7 positions match TRBD1. The junction had 13 bases not matched to a gene; V was cut back by 2 bases and J by 4 bases. The CDR3 contains 18 residues. CDR1 and CDR2 (germline): MDHEN, SYDVKM. The CDR3 spells CASSLLRFDRVGTGELFF. The CDR3 DNA reads TGTGCCAGCAGTTTACTACGTTTCGACAGGGTGGGCACCGGGGAGCTGTTTTTT.

V gene TRBV19 combines with J gene TRBJ1-1; D not certain. The V and J ends lost 4 bases and 6 bases respectively, with 12 bases between them. The germline V gene has CDR1 LNHDA and CDR2 SQIVND (reference sequence). The CDR3 has 13 residues. The CDR3 sequence: CASSTTSGSEAFF. CDR3 bases: TGTGCCAGTAGTACAACTTCAGGTTCTGAAGCTTTCTTT.

The V gene is TRBV29-1, the J gene TRBJ2-7, with D maybe TRBD1 (6 bases). Trimming cost V 6 bases and J 2 bases, with 8 bases left between them. Germline V gene data show CDR1 as SQVTM and CDR2 as ANQGSEA. The CDR3 covers 11 residues. In DNA form, the CDR3 reads TGCAGCGTCCGGGACACCTACGAGCAGTACTTC. It translates to CSVRDTYEQYF.

This clone showed up just once. V is TRBV28 and J is TRBJ1-1, with TRBD1 matching 8 bases. This CDR3 contains 13 residues. With V trimmed by 5 bases and J by 3 bases, 2 bases remained unmatched. CDR1 and CDR2 (germline): MDHEN, SYDVKM. CDR3 coding DNA: TGTGCCAGCAGTCCGGGACAGGACACTGAAGCTTTCTTT. This translates into CASSPGQDTEAFF. Full variable domain (missing parts from reference TRBV28 and TRBJ1-1): DVKVTQSSRYLVKRTGEKVFLECVQDMDHENMFWYRQDPGLGLRLIYFSYDVKMKEKGDIPEGYSVSREKKERFSLILESASTNQTSMYLCASSPGQDTEAFFGQGTRLTVV.

DNA of the CDR3: TGTGCCAGCAGTTGGGGGCCCCGGGTATCTGAAGCTTTCTTT. Translated: CASSWGPRVSEAFF. The chain has TRBV6-5 and TRBJ1-1; possibly TRBD1 for D (6 bases). Trimming pared 4 bases from V and 6 bases from J, leaving 15 bases between. There are 14 residues in the CDR3. Germline loops: CDR1 MNHEY, CDR2 SVGAGI.

The chain has TRBV9 and TRBJ2-5; a weak D match, TRBD1 (5 bases). Germline CDR1 and CDR2: SGDLS and YYNGEE. CDR3 length: 14 residues. Trimming left V 4 bases short and J 5 bases short, with 15 bases between. CDR3 sequence reads: CASSPHLGVETQYF. The CDR3 coding sequence is TGTGCCAGCAGCCCCCACTTAGGGGTGGAGACCCAGTACTTC.

V gene TRBV28 combines with J gene TRBJ2-4; possibly TRBD1 for D (5 bases). The CDR3 extends over 16 amino acids. Between the trimmed V and J ends, which lost 6 bases and 2 bases, there was a span of 17 bases. Per the germline V gene, CDR1 is MDHEN and CDR2 is SYDVKM. CDR3 DNA sequence: TGTGCCAGCAGCCCCAGGGCCCGTGGACCCAAAAACATTCAGTACTTC. This translates into CASSPRARGPKNIQYF.

V usage is TRBV9 and J usage is TRBJ2-3, with no clear D. This CDR3 contains 13 residues. The V gene lost 1 base and the J gene lost 2 bases, with 5 bases spanning the gap. The germline V gene encodes CDR1 SGDLS and CDR2 YYNGEE. DNA of the CDR3: TGTGCCAGCAGCGTATTACACACAGATACGCAGTATTTT. This gives the protein CASSVLHTDTQYF.

This clone was seen once. The V and J genes are TRBV14 and TRBJ2-3; possible D gene TRBD1, 5 bases. Trimming removed 6 bases at V and 3 bases at J, with 19 bases between. The CDR3 covers 16 residues. The germline V gene has CDR1 SGHDN and CDR2 FVKESK. This CDR3 reads CASSKYDRSLTDTQYF. In DNA form, the CDR3 reads TGTGCCAGCAGTAAATACGACAGAAGTTTGACAGATACGCAGTATTTT. The full variable domain, in which reference TRBV14 and TRBJ2-3 provide the parts outside the CDR3, is EAGVTQFPSHSVIEKGQTVTLRCDPISGHDNLYWYRRVMGKEIKFLLHFVKESKQDESGMPNNRFLAERTGGTYSTLKVQPAELEDSGVYFCASSKYDRSLTDTQYFGPGTRLTVL.

The count of this clone is one. The chain is built from TRBV2 and TRBJ1-1; TRBD1 might be the D (5 bases). The CDR3 runs 10 residues. Germline values: CDR1 SNHLY, CDR2 FYNNEI. Trimming removed 8 bases at V and 7 bases at J, with 8 bases between. Here the CDR3 reads CASRGSEAFF. The CDR3 nucleotides read TGTGCCAGCCGGGGGAGTGAAGCTTTCTTT. The whole variable domain, remainder taken from reference TRBV2 and TRBJ1-1, is EPEVTQTPSHQVTQMGQEVILRCVPISNHLYFYWYRQILGQKVEFLVSFYNNEISEKSEIFDDQFSVERPDGSNFTLKIRSTKLEDSAMYFCASRGSEAFFGQGTRLTVV.

The chain has TRBV29-1 and TRBJ2-3; 8 nucleotides match TRBD2. Germline CDR1 reads SQVTM; CDR2 reads ANQGSEA. The CDR3 covers 13 residues. After removal of 8 bases from V and 1 base from J, the junction contained 5 bases not matched to a gene. The CDR3 here is CSPGLAGTDTQYF. DNA of the CDR3: TGCAGCCCCGGACTAGCCGGCACAGATACGCAGTATTTT.

The CDR3 region is CASSLAGVSNQPQHF. DNA for the CDR3: TGTGCCAGCAGCTTAGCCGGGGTTAGCAATCAGCCCCAGCATTTT. The chain carries TRBV7-2 and TRBJ1-5; D not certain. Germline CDR1 reads SGHTA; CDR2 reads FQGNSA. The ends were cut back, 0 bases at V and 0 bases at J, with 6 bases in the middle. CDR3 size: 15 residues.

CDR3 sequence reads: CASSPGLLNEKLFF. The CDR3 nucleotides read TGTGCCAGCAGTCCGGGACTGCTTAATGAAAAACTGTTTTTT. The gene calls are TRBV28 and TRBJ1-4, with a possible D match to TRBD1 (5 bases). The V gene lost 5 bases and the J gene lost 4 bases, with 11 bases spanning the gap. Germline-derived CDR1 and CDR2 are MDHEN and SYDVKM. CDR3 length: 14 amino acids.

This clone was observed a single time. V and J are TRBV5-1 and TRBJ2-5; the match to TRBD2 covers 9 bases. Germline CDR1 and CDR2: SGHRS and YFSETQ. There are 15 residues in the CDR3. V gave up 4 bases and J gave up 3 bases; unmatched junction bases: 7. The CDR3 bases are TGCGCCAGCAGCCCCACCCGACTAGCGGAAGAGACCCAGTACTTC. It yields the protein CASSPTRLAEETQYF.

The J gene is TRBJ2-7, the V gene TRBV2, with D tentatively TRBD1 (6 bases). In germline, CDR1 is SNHLY, CDR2 FYNNEI. V shed 7 bases and J shed 5 bases, with 15 bases lying between them. The CDR3 length is 13 residues. The CDR3 reads CASTIQGRDEQYV. The CDR3 DNA is TGTGCCAGCACGATACAGGGCCGGGACGAGCAGTACGTC.

The chain has TRBV27 and TRBJ2-1, with 8 bases identical to TRBD2. The ends lost 8 bases at V and 4 bases at J; junction bases unmatched: 7. CDR1 MNHEY and CDR2 SMNVEV come from the germline V gene (reference sequence). This CDR3 contains 14 residues. As DNA, the CDR3 is TGTGCCAGCGGCGGGAGGTCGTATTACAATGAGCAGTTCTTC. It translates to CASGGRSYYNEQFF.